This T cell receptor beta chain emerged from a study of OX40 agonist ivuxolimab in advanced cancers. About the study: The patients' treatment was ivuxolimab, an agonistic anti-OX40 (CD134) antibody.

Sequencing was performed with immunoSEQ multiplex PCR; in TCRdb, only in-frame clones are kept and a portion is missing. The table lists 100,000 to 150,000 clones, roughly 90% of them singletons. Germline-derived CDR1 and CDR2 are SGHTA and FQGNSA. The V end was cut by 4 bases, the J end by 6 bases, with 10 bases between. The CDR3 sequence is 12 residues long. This clone was seen a few times. The chain couples TRBV7-2 to TRBJ2-7; D unclear. The material sequenced was CD4+ or CD8+ T cells sorted from blood, taken in a trial of the OX40 agonist ivuxolimab. The TCR sequence derives from an adult with an advanced solid tumor such as melanoma, head and neck, liver or kidney cancer. Here the CDR3 DNA reads TGTGCCAGCAGCTCTACGGGTCTCGAGCAGTACTTC. Its protein product is CASSSTGLEQYF.